The rows below give T cell receptor beta chains drawn from one sample of a study of post-analysis software for immune sequencing data. TCRdb re-called the PCR reads through MiXCR, storing one row per CDR3 protein. Among approximately 400,000 distinct CDR3 sequences listed, less than 40% were seen once. Specimen: blood. The receptors here all came from a girl between 10 and 17 years old with multiple sclerosis. Both conserved end residues are trimmed from each CDR3. Each record gives: CDR3 protein, D gene, V gene. The D gene is left open where the match is weak.

AGSLGQGLGTEAF | TRBD1 | TRBV5-1
ASSFGELRAQPQH | . | TRBV12-3/TRBV12-4
ASSLEQGARGYT | TRBD1 | TRBV5-1
ASRPGTGFTDTQY | TRBD1 | TRBV12-3/TRBV12-4
ASSRPDRGYEQY | TRBD1 | TRBV12-3/TRBV12-4
ASQSVGLAGAEEQY | TRBD2 | TRBV6-2/TRBV6-3
ASSLASGVQETQY | TRBD2 | TRBV5-1
ASSLAVAGFNSPLH | . | TRBV7-2
SVELDQKWGYT | . | TRBV29-1
ASSPYRNEQF | . | TRBV5-1
ASSYSGWQGHEQF | . | TRBV6-5
ASSLELNSGSHGYT | . | TRBV7-2
ASSWDTTYGYT | . | TRBV12-3/TRBV12-4
ASSSPRDRASYNEQF | TRBD1 | TRBV11-2
ASSWDLTGGQETQY | TRBD1 | TRBV5-5
ASSYAGNTEAF | . | TRBV7-3
ASSSRAGVGTEAF | . | TRBV5-1
ASSTRGGTEAF | . | TRBV12-3/TRBV12-4
ASVEYRQY | . | TRBV2
SARDLPRQGTNSPLH | TRBD1 | TRBV20-1
STRRDRSNYGYT | TRBD1 | TRBV20-1
ATVGQGLEDEQF | . | TRBV15
AIGIGGGHQPQH | TRBD1 | TRBV24-1
SLITDTQY | . | TRBV29-1
ATSRDVGETQY | . | TRBV15
ASSPTAFYGYT | . | TRBV12-3/TRBV12-4
ASTAGVAKNIQY | . | TRBV28
VSSAGANTGELF | . | TRBV5-1
ATTGAGIYNEQF | . | TRBV6-6
ASRSLQRNEKLV | . | TRBV2
ASSQDGGSSNQPQH | . | TRBV3-1
PSSLIGGLSEQF | . | TRBV7-9
SSIRGARAKNIQY | . | TRBV20-1
ASSPLGGSTNTGELF | TRBD2 | TRBV11-2
ASSPRGVRSYEQY | . | TRBV12-3/TRBV12-4
ASSPPITEGALLRANEQY | . | TRBV6-2/TRBV6-3
ASSMIGDLAKNIQY | . | TRBV19
ATRPDSEETQY | . | TRBV15
ASSPSTGDGYT | . | TRBV5-1
ASSLGQVFNQPQH | . | TRBV7-2
ASSAYGSHNEQF | . | TRBV7-2
SARSTDYNEQF | . | TRBV20-1
ASSPVRGSNQPQH | . | TRBV6-5
ASSLAQDTEAF | . | TRBV7-9
ASSQGRTSTDTQY | . | TRBV4-1
SVEGERDGPDTQY | TRBD2 | TRBV29-1
ASSRRQARGYT | . | TRBV3-1
ASGQGSEQF | . | TRBV7-6